A single sample is the source of the 30 T cell receptor beta chains below, sequenced in a study of T cell responses to AZD1222 COVID-19 vaccine. Using immunoSEQ multiplex PCR, the repertoire was profiled, and TCRdb retains in-frame clones only, with some absent. The sample includes about 110,000 clones, 90% of them seen just once. Sequenced material: peripheral blood, taken 28 days after the second AZD1222 dose. All receptors derive from an adult who received the AZD1222 COVID-19 vaccine.

The J gene is TRBJ1-4, the V gene TRBV6-5, with 7 nucleotides matching TRBD1. The CDR3 is 14 residues long. The ends lost 6 bases at V and 5 bases at J; junction bases unmatched: 6. Germline CDR1 reads MNHEY; CDR2 reads SVGAGI. CDR3 DNA sequence: TGTGCCAGCAGCGTCACCAGGGGGAATGAAAAACTGTTTTTT. Amino acid sequence: CASSVTRGNEKLFF.

This chain joins TRBV27 and TRBJ1-1; D gene unclear. Germline V gives CDR1 MNHEY, CDR2 SMNVEV (reference sequence). The CDR3 is 13 residues long. Trimming shortened V by 3 bases and J by 2 bases, and 7 bases separated the two germline ends. In DNA, the CDR3 is TGTGCCAGCAGTTTTTCATCCAACACTGAAGCTTTCTTT. Residues: CASSFSSNTEAFF.

The chain couples TRBV7-9 to TRBJ2-5; 10 nucleotides line up with TRBD2. Trimming took 8 bases from V and 2 from J; bases not matched to a gene: 11. The CDR3 is 16 residues long. Germline values: CDR1 SEHNR, CDR2 FQNEAQ (reference sequence). CDR3 DNA: TGTGCCAGCTGTCGGGGAGGTAGCGGGGGGCAAGAGACCCAGTACTTC. Translating it yields CASCRGGSGGQETQYF.

The chain couples TRBV7-2 to TRBJ2-1, with TRBD2 matching over 8 bases. There are 16 residues in the CDR3. The germline CDR1 and CDR2 sequences are SGHTA and FQGNSA. After removal of 5 bases from V and 9 bases from J, the junction contained 15 bases not matched to a gene. The CDR3 DNA reads as TGTGCCAGCAGCCTATCACGGCGGGGGGCATCCATTGAGCAGTTCTTC. It codes for CASSLSRRGASIEQFF.

The gene calls are TRBV4-3 and TRBJ2-2, with 10 bases fitting TRBD2. J lost 3 bases, V lost 0 bases, and 7 bases had no gene match. In germline, CDR1 is LGHNA, CDR2 YSLEER. The CDR3 has 18 amino acids. The CDR3 bases are TGCGCCAGCAGCCAAGATGCACTAGCGGGGACTTACACCGGGGAGCTGTTTTTT. This translates into CASSQDALAGTYTGELFF.

V is TRBV6-5 and J is TRBJ1-6; D unresolved. From germline, CDR1 is MNHEY and CDR2 SVGAGI. The CDR3 covers 14 residues. Trimming cost V 2 bases and J 12 bases, with 14 bases left between them. CDR3 nucleotide sequence: TGTGCCAGCAGTTACGACGGAGGAGGGAGACCCCTCCACTTT. Translation gives CASSYDGGGRPLHF.

The chain employs TRBV3-1 (or the pseudogene TRBV3-2) and TRBJ2-7, with D possibly being TRBD2 (5 bases). The CDR3 has 16 residues. Germline V CDR1 and CDR2: LGHDT, YNNKEL (reference sequence). Trimming cost V 7 bases and J 0 bases, with 19 bases left between them. CDR3 DNA sequence: TGTGCCAGCACCCTCGGCTCGGGGAAAGGCTCCTACGAGCAGTACTTC. As protein: CASTLGSGKGSYEQYF.

The J gene is TRBJ1-2, the V gene TRBV11-1; possibly TRBD1 for D (6 bases). Germline CDR1 SGHAT, CDR2 FQDESV (reference sequence). V gave up 5 bases and J gave up 4 bases, with 11 bases separating them. The CDR3 totals 13 residues. CDR3 sequence (DNA): TGTGCCAGCAGCCCACAGGGTGGCTATGGCTACACCTTC. Protein: CASSPQGGYGYTF. The variable domain in full, completed from reference TRBV11-1 and TRBJ1-2, reads EAEVAQSPRYKITEKSQAVAFWCDPISGHATLYWYRQILGQGPELLVQFQDESVVDDSQLPKDRFSAERLKGVDSTLKIQPAELGDSAMYLCASSPQGGYGYTFGSGTRLTVV.

V gene TRBV7-3 combines with J gene TRBJ2-1, with D perhaps TRBD2 (6 bases). The germline V and J ends were trimmed by 0 bases and 7 bases, with 10 bases remaining between them. CDR1 is SGHTA and CDR2 is FQGTGA in the germline V gene. The CDR3 spans 14 residues. CDR3 sequence: CASSLTLEGNEQFF. CDR3 in DNA: TGTGCCAGCAGCTTAACGTTGGAGGGGAATGAGCAGTTCTTC.

The chain uses TRBV7-2 and TRBJ2-5; D not resolved. This CDR3 is built from 14 residues. Trimming pared 4 bases from V and 4 bases from J, leaving 13 bases between. CDR1 and CDR2 from the germline V gene are SGHTA and FQGNSA. CDR3 region: CASSSGLFPETQYF. The CDR3 nucleotides read TGTGCCAGCAGCTCCGGGCTGTTCCCAGAGACCCAGTACTTC.

This clone showed up just once. The rearrangement uses TRBV14 and TRBJ2-6, with 8 bases fitting TRBD1. Germline assignment: CDR1 SGHDN and CDR2 FVKESK. V trimming: 4 bases; J trimming: 1 base; junction bases outside the gene matches: 0. The CDR3 runs to 15 residues. The CDR3 loop is CASSRQGSGANVLTF. CDR3 in DNA: TGTGCCAGCAGCCGACAGGGGTCTGGGGCCAACGTCCTGACTTTC.

The gene calls are TRBV7-9 and TRBJ1-2; TRBD1 matches at 7 bases. This CDR3 spans 12 amino acids. The V and J ends lost 8 bases and 7 bases, in that order; junction bases with no gene match: 7. Germline V gives CDR1 SEHNR, CDR2 FQNEAQ (reference sequence). The CDR3 protein is CASDREVSGYTF. CDR3 coding DNA: TGTGCCAGCGACAGGGAAGTAAGTGGCTACACCTTC. Combining the CDR3 with reference TRBV7-9 and TRBJ1-2 gives the whole variable domain DTGVSQNPRHKITKRGQNVTFRCDPISEHNRLYWYRQTLGQGPEFLTYFQNEAQLEKSRLLSDRFSAERPKGSFSTLEIQRTEQGDSAMYLCASDREVSGYTFGSGTRLTVV.

The gene calls are TRBV30 and TRBJ2-7; 8 bases map to TRBD1. The V segment lost 2 bases and the J segment 2 bases; nucleotides outside the gene matches: 8. This CDR3 spans 15 amino acids. Germline V CDR1 and CDR2: GTSNPN, SVGIG (reference sequence). The chain's CDR3 is CAWSLTDRGTYEQYF. The CDR3 DNA reads TGTGCCTGGAGTCTCACCGACAGGGGAACCTACGAGCAGTACTTC. Full variable domain (outside the CDR3, taken from reference TRBV30 and TRBJ2-7): SQTIHQWPATLVQPVGSPLSLECTVEGTSNPNLYWYRQAAGRGLQLLFYSVGIGQISSEVPQNLSASRPQDRQFILSSKKLLLSDSGFYLCAWSLTDRGTYEQYFGPGTRLTVT.

This chain connects TRBV6-5 to TRBJ1-2; maybe TRBD1 (5 bases). The V end was cut by 4 bases, the J end by 8 bases, with 14 bases between. The CDR3 sequence is 13 residues long. Germline V gives CDR1 MNHEY, CDR2 SVGAGI. The CDR3 loop reads CASSSTLRVGYTF. For the CDR3, the DNA is TGTGCCAGCAGTTCCACCCTCAGGGTCGGCTACACCTTC.

J is TRBJ1-4 and V is TRBV4-2, with D perhaps TRBD1 (6 bases). CDR1 and CDR2 from the germline V gene are LGHNA and YNFKEQ. The CDR3 totals 15 residues. Trimming took 3 bases from V and 3 from J, leaving 11 bases between them. In nucleotides, the CDR3 is TGTGCCAGCAGCCAGCAACAGGGCTCTAATGAAAAACTGTTTTTT. Protein product: CASSQQQGSNEKLFF.

The chain joins TRBV7-6 to TRBJ2-1, with TRBD2 as a possible D gene (5 bases). Trimming cost V 0 bases and J 1 base, with 19 bases left between them. The germline CDR1 and CDR2 sequences are SGHVS and FNYEAQ. This CDR3 region has 19 residues. DNA of the CDR3: TGTGCCAGCAGCTTAGCAAATGGAGCCGGGGTGGGTTCCTACAATGAGCAGTTCTTC. This sequence encodes CASSLANGAGVGSYNEQFF.

The V and J genes are TRBV7-9 and TRBJ2-7; D is perhaps TRBD1 (6 bases). Trimming pared 10 bases from V and 1 base from J, leaving 20 bases between. The germline CDR1 and CDR2 sequences are SEHNR and FQNEAQ (reference sequence). The CDR3 has 15 residues. CDR3 DNA: TGTGCCACAAACCCCCCCAGGGACAAGTCCTACGAGCAGTACTTC. Translated: CATNPPRDKSYEQYF. The full variable domain, rest sourced from reference TRBV7-9 and TRBJ2-7, is DTGVSQNPRHKITKRGQNVTFRCDPISEHNRLYWYRQTLGQGPEFLTYFQNEAQLEKSRLLSDRFSAERPKGSFSTLEIQRTEQGDSAMYLCATNPPRDKSYEQYFGPGTRLTVT.

This rearrangement joins TRBV6-5 to TRBJ1-1; 8 positions match TRBD1. J lost 1 base, V lost 5 bases, and 6 bases had no gene match. Germline CDR1 and CDR2: MNHEY and SVGAGI. The CDR3 totals 15 residues. As DNA, the CDR3 is TGTGCCAGCAGTCAAACCGGGACAGGGAACACTGAAGCTTTCTTT. Protein sequence: CASSQTGTGNTEAFF.

This clone has just a few counts. The V and J genes are TRBV5-5 and TRBJ1-5; D gene uncertain. Trimming pared 0 bases from V and 0 bases from J, leaving 16 bases between. The germline CDR1 and CDR2 sequences are SGHKS and YYEKEE (reference sequence). The length of the CDR3 is 18 residues. Here the CDR3 reads CASSLEHAGAYSNQPQHF. The CDR3 DNA is TGTGCCAGCAGCTTGGAGCATGCAGGAGCCTATAGCAATCAGCCCCAGCATTTT.

The rearrangement uses TRBV7-9 and TRBJ1-2; D unresolved. Germline V CDR1 and CDR2: SEHNR, FQNEAQ (reference sequence). The V end was cut by 1 base, the J end by 6 bases, with 9 bases between. This CDR3 is built from 13 residues. CDR3 region: CASSLVGKDGYTF. The DNA for the CDR3 is TGTGCCAGCAGCTTAGTGGGCAAGGATGGCTACACCTTC.

This rearrangement joins TRBV4-2 to TRBJ2-7, with TRBD2 identical over 10 bases. The CDR3 has 15 residues. The ends lost 2 bases at V and 7 bases at J; junction bases unmatched: 8. Germline loops: CDR1 LGHNA, CDR2 YNFKEQ. The CDR3 loop is CASSQMLAGAGEQYF. The CDR3 region has the DNA TGTGCCAGCAGCCAAATGCTAGCGGGGGCTGGGGAGCAGTACTTC.

The chain combines TRBV7-2 with TRBJ2-7, with D tentatively TRBD1 (6 bases). V lost 5 bases and J 2 bases, leaving 10 bases between the germline ends. CDR3 length: 13 residues. The V gene's germline CDR1 is SGHTA and CDR2 FQGNSA. The CDR3 sequence is CASSDRSAYEQYF. The CDR3, as DNA: TGTGCCAGCAGCGACAGGTCCGCCTACGAGCAGTACTTC.

This clone has only one observation. Here the CDR3 reads CASSSNEGSYEKLFF. DNA of the CDR3: TGCGCCAGCAGCTCCAACGAGGGAAGTTACGAAAAACTGTTTTTT. V gene TRBV5-1 combines with J gene TRBJ1-4; no clear D gene. V was trimmed by 3 bases and J by 8 bases, leaving 17 bases between them. This CDR3 region has 15 residues. The germline V gene encodes CDR1 SGHRS and CDR2 YFSETQ.

V gene TRBV6-4 combines with J gene TRBJ1-2, with D tentatively TRBD1 (6 bases). Per the germline V gene, CDR1 is MRHNA and CDR2 is SNTAGT. This CDR3 has 14 amino acids. Trimming removed 5 bases from V and 8 bases from J, with 18 bases in between. Here the CDR3 reads CASSPQGTASGYTF. CDR3 sequence (DNA): TGTGCCAGCAGTCCCCAGGGGACCGCTAGCGGCTACACCTTC.

The chain couples TRBV13 to TRBJ2-1; no definite D call. V dropped 4 bases and J dropped 9 bases, with 13 bases sitting between them. Germline CDR1 and CDR2: PRHDT and FYEKMQ (reference sequence). The CDR3 sequence is 13 residues long. DNA of the CDR3: TGTGCCAGCAGCTCCTCCCGGCGGCTTGAGCAGTTCTTC. It codes for CASSSSRRLEQFF. The variable domain in full, completed from reference TRBV13 and TRBJ2-1, reads AAGVIQSPRHLIKEKRETATLKCYPIPRHDTVYWYQQGPGQDPQFLISFYEKMQSDKGSIPDRFSAQQFSDYHSELNMSSLELGDSALYFCASSSSRRLEQFFGPGTRLTVL.

This clone was seen only a few times. The V and J genes are TRBV11-2 and TRBJ1-1, with D possibly being TRBD1 (6 bases). Germline loops: CDR1 SGHAT, CDR2 FQNNGV. The CDR3 covers 15 residues. Trimming removed 3 bases at V and 1 base at J, with 12 bases between. The chain's CDR3 is CASSFWGPGNTEAFF. The CDR3 coding sequence is TGTGCCAGCAGCTTCTGGGGGCCCGGGAACACTGAAGCTTTCTTT.

Notes on this clone: The junction departs from germline at one end; a sequencing error may be responsible. The gene calls are TRBV12-3 or TRBV12-4 and TRBJ2-7; 15 nucleotides line up with TRBD2. The length of the CDR3 is 13 residues. CDR3 sequence (DNA): TGTGCCAGCAGTTCGGGACTAGCGGGGGGCACGGACTTC. It encodes CASSSGLAGGTDF.

CDR3: CASTRLTGGFYEQYF. The CDR3 DNA follows: TGTGCCAGCACCCGGCTGACAGGGGGATTCTACGAGCAGTACTTC. V gene TRBV6-5 combines with J gene TRBJ2-7; TRBD1 matches 9 bases. The CDR3 sequence is 15 residues long. V dropped 7 bases and J dropped 3; count of bases not matched to a gene: 10. Germline V gene lookup returns CDR1 MNHEY and CDR2 SVGAGI.

V gene TRBV19 combines with J gene TRBJ2-1, with 8 positions matching TRBD2. Trimming cost V 7 bases and J 6 bases; bases outside gene matches: 5. Germline V CDR1 and CDR2: LNHDA, SQIVND (reference sequence). The CDR3 covers 13 residues. In DNA form, the CDR3 reads TGTGCCAGTAACGGGGGGGTCTCCAATGAGCAGTTCTTC. It specifies CASNGGVSNEQFF.

The J gene is TRBJ2-5, the V gene TRBV7-2; D ambiguous. This CDR3 is 14 amino acids long. V dropped 1 base and J dropped 5 bases, with 11 bases sitting between them. Germline lookup yields CDR1 SGHTA and CDR2 FQGNSA. The CDR3 loop reads CASSLGRSVETQYF. The DNA of the CDR3 is TGTGCCAGCAGCTTAGGCAGGTCTGTGGAGACCCAGTACTTC. The complete variable domain, with remaining parts taken from reference TRBV7-2 and TRBJ2-5, reads GAGVSQSPSNKVTEKGKDVELRCDPISGHTALYWYRQSLGQGLEFLIYFQGNSAPDKSGLPSDRFSAERTGGSVSTLTIQRTQQEDSAVYLCASSLGRSVETQYFGPGTRLLVL.